What follows are 22 T cell receptor beta chains derived from one specimen sequenced in a study of blood T cell repertoires in COVID-19 (dated by TCRdb to the early 2020s). Library method: the immunoSEQ multiplex PCR assay. TCRdb took over this immuneACCESS table, retaining in-frame rearrangements with V and J assigned. Such tables are incomplete; in checked studies, under half of the missing clones stem from an unresolved V gene, and the remainder is unexplained. This sample gives about 150,000 clones in total; 85% to 90% of them show up just once. The ten largest clones take up 8.6% of the sample. Sample: peripheral blood. These receptors came from a woman aged 45-65 years with active or convalescent COVID-19.

The chain carries TRBV15 and TRBJ1-1; no reliable D call. V lost 1 base and J lost 2, with 11 bases in between. Germline V lookup: CDR1 LNHNV, CDR2 YYDKDF (reference sequence). The CDR3 sequence is 15 residues long. The CDR3 here is CATSRGISENTEAFF. The DNA of the CDR3 is TGTGCCACCAGCAGAGGAATTTCAGAAAACACTGAAGCTTTCTTT.

The chain has TRBV7-3 and TRBJ1-1, with TRBD1 identical over 8 bases. V dropped 5 bases and J dropped 5; count of bases not matched to a gene: 7. CDR3 size: 14 residues. The germline V gene encodes CDR1 SGHTA and CDR2 FQGTGA. The CDR3 reads CASSETGEGTEAFF. The CDR3 DNA follows: TGTGCCAGCAGCGAGACAGGGGAGGGGACTGAAGCTTTCTTT.

The rearrangement uses TRBV3-1 (or the pseudogene TRBV3-2) and TRBJ1-1, with a weak D call TRBD1 (6 bases). V dropped 0 bases and J dropped 3 bases, with 11 bases sitting between them. Germline loops: CDR1 LGHDT, CDR2 YNNKEL (reference sequence). The CDR3 covers 15 residues. Here the CDR3 reads CASSQEGAGDTEAFF. In DNA, the CDR3 is TGTGCCAGCAGCCAAGAGGGGGCCGGGGACACTGAAGCTTTCTTT.

This sequence joins TRBV27 and TRBJ1-1; D is possibly TRBD1 (5 bases). V gave up 0 bases and J gave up 1 base, with 9 bases separating them. Germline lookup yields CDR1 MNHEY and CDR2 SMNVEV (reference sequence). The CDR3 runs to 15 residues. CDR3 protein: CASSLSGVANTEAFF. In nucleotides, the CDR3 is TGTGCCAGCAGTTTATCAGGGGTCGCGAACACTGAAGCTTTCTTT.

The V gene is TRBV7-9, the J gene TRBJ1-1; 8 positions match TRBD1. The CDR3 spans 12 residues. The germline CDR1 and CDR2 sequences are SEHNR and FQNEAQ (reference sequence). Trimming at V came to 4 bases and at J to 11 bases, leaving 6 bases not matched to a gene. Here the CDR3 DNA reads TGTGCCAGCAGCTCTCAACAGGGGGAGGCTTTCTTT. Its protein is CASSSQQGEAFF.

The V and J genes are TRBV28 and TRBJ2-5; maybe TRBD2 (6 bases). The ends were cut back, 4 bases at V and 5 bases at J, with 11 bases in the middle. The CDR3 is 13 amino acids. Germline-derived CDR1 and CDR2 are MDHEN and SYDVKM. The CDR3 DNA reads TGTGCCAGCAGTTCAGCTGGGGGGGAGACCCAGTACTTC. Residues: CASSSAGGETQYF.

The V and J genes are TRBV4-3 and TRBJ1-1; D may be TRBD1 (6 bases). The CDR3 is made up of 16 amino acids. CDR1 LGHNA and CDR2 YSLEER come from the germline V gene. Trimming stripped 0 bases from V and 4 bases from J, with 15 bases between. The CDR3 bases are TGCGCCAGCAGCCAAGATATTCACAGGGCCATCACTGAAGCTTTCTTT. This gives the protein CASSQDIHRAITEAFF.

This clone was seen a few times. The chain links TRBV29-1 to TRBJ2-6; 7 nucleotides match TRBD1. The CDR3 runs 17 residues. The junction had 13 bases not matched to a gene; V was cut back by 7 bases and J by 1 base. The germline V gene has CDR1 SQVTM and CDR2 ANQGSEA. CDR3 DNA sequence: TGCAGCGCCGGACAGGTTATGGGGGAATCTGGGGCCAACGTCCTGACTTTC. Translation gives CSAGQVMGESGANVLTF.

The chain links TRBV11-2 to TRBJ2-5; TRBD2 aligns across 10 bases. This CDR3 is built from 15 residues. Germline CDR1 SGHAT, CDR2 FQNNGV. Losses at the gene ends were 4 bases for V and 3 bases for J; bases not matched to a gene: 5. The CDR3 is CASSWGLAGEETQYF. The CDR3 DNA reads TGTGCCAGCAGCTGGGGGCTAGCGGGAGAAGAGACCCAGTACTTC.

This clone was seen a handful of times. The genes are TRBV24-1 and TRBJ1-2; D is undetermined. V was trimmed by 5 bases and J by 8 bases, leaving 11 bases between them. The CDR3 covers 12 residues. Germline loops: CDR1 KGHDR, CDR2 SFDVKD. CDR3 region: CATSGPARGYTF. The DNA of the CDR3 is TGTGCCACCAGTGGGCCAGCGAGGGGCTACACCTTC.

In this sample, this clone turned up once. The J gene is TRBJ1-2, the V gene TRBV28; TRBD1 is a possible D gene (5 bases). Germline lookup yields CDR1 MDHEN and CDR2 SYDVKM. V lost 4 bases, J lost 7 bases, and 10 bases lay in between. The CDR3 covers 12 residues. The CDR3 here is CASSSLGGGYTF. The DNA for the CDR3 is TGTGCCAGCAGTTCGCTGGGGGGTGGCTACACCTTC.

This chain uses TRBV10-1 with TRBJ2-7; 7 bases fit TRBD2. V lost 4 bases, J lost 12 bases, and 9 bases stayed unmatched. CDR1 and CDR2 (germline): WNHNN, SYGVQD (reference sequence). The CDR3 has 12 residues. The CDR3 DNA reads TGCGCCAGCAGTGGACGGGAGGAGATTCGGTACTTC. Amino acids: CASSGREEIRYF.

The rearrangement links TRBV2 to TRBJ1-1, with D perhaps matching TRBD1 (6 bases). The CDR3 is made up of 15 amino acids. V gave up 5 bases and J gave up 1 base, with 14 bases separating them. Germline V gene lookup returns CDR1 SNHLY and CDR2 FYNNEI. This chain's CDR3 is CASSIRGGSNTEAFF. As DNA, the CDR3 is TGTGCCAGCAGTATCAGGGGAGGGTCGAACACTGAAGCTTTCTTT.

The chain combines TRBV2 with TRBJ1-6; 9 bases match TRBD1. Germline assignment: CDR1 SNHLY and CDR2 FYNNEI. The V gene end was trimmed by 4 bases and the J gene end by 10 bases; junction bases not matched to a gene: 11. The CDR3 loop spans 16 amino acids. The CDR3 here is CASSAPTGTGYSPLHF. The DNA of the CDR3 is TGTGCCAGCAGTGCCCCGACCGGGACAGGGTACTCACCCCTCCACTTT. The variable domain in full, completed from reference TRBV2 and TRBJ1-6, reads EPEVTQTPSHQVTQMGQEVILRCVPISNHLYFYWYRQILGQKVEFLVSFYNNEISEKSEIFDDQFSVERPDGSNFTLKIRSTKLEDSAMYFCASSAPTGTGYSPLHFGNGTRLTVT.

The chain is built from TRBV18 and TRBJ1-1, with D perhaps TRBD1 (5 bases). Trimming stripped 2 bases from V and 0 bases from J, with 7 bases between. Germline CDR1 KGHSH, CDR2 LQKENI. CDR3 length: 14 residues. CDR3: CASSPTGVNTEAFF. The CDR3 DNA sequence: TGTGCCAGCTCACCAACGGGGGTGAACACTGAAGCTTTCTTT. Full variable domain (remainder filled in from reference TRBV18 and TRBJ1-1): NAGVMQNPRHLVRRRGQEARLRCSPMKGHSHVYWYRQLPEEGLKFMVYLQKENIIDESGMPKERFSAEFPKEGPSILRIQQVVRGDSAAYFCASSPTGVNTEAFFGQGTRLTVV.

This sequence joins TRBV7-8 and TRBJ2-7, with D tentatively TRBD2 (5 bases). Germline CDR1 and CDR2: SGHVS and FQNEAQ. With 4 bases removed from V and 5 bases from J, the gap between germline ends came to 12 bases. CDR3 length: 13 amino acids. CDR3 sequence (DNA): TGTGCCAGCAGCTCCGGTCGGGGAAACGAGCAGTACTTC. It translates to CASSSGRGNEQYF.

The chain joins TRBV29-1 to TRBJ1-1, with a tentative D call TRBD1 (6 bases). The germline V and J ends were trimmed by 6 bases and 5 bases, with 13 bases remaining between them. CDR1 and CDR2 from the germline V gene are SQVTM and ANQGSEA. The CDR3 has 12 amino acids. For the CDR3, the DNA is TGCAGCGTCGGAGGGGGGGGAACTGAAGCTTTCTTT. Translated: CSVGGGGTEAFF. Using reference TRBV29-1 and TRBJ1-1 for the parts outside the CDR3, the full variable domain is SAVISQKPSRDICQRGTSLTIQCQVDSQVTMMFWYRQQPGQSLTLIATANQGSEATYESGFVIDKFPISRPNLTFSTLTVSNMSPEDSSIYLCSVGGGGTEAFFGQGTRLTVV.

The gene calls are TRBV19 and TRBJ2-2; 7 bases align to TRBD1. Trimming took 1 base from V and 7 from J; bases not matched to a gene: 6. CDR3 size: 15 residues. Per the germline V gene, CDR1 is LNHDA and CDR2 is SQIVND (reference sequence). This CDR3 reads CASSIAQGRIGELFF. The CDR3 DNA reads TGTGCCAGTAGTATAGCACAGGGGCGTATCGGGGAGCTGTTTTTT.

The J gene is TRBJ1-2, the V gene TRBV2; D might be TRBD1 (5 bases). From germline, CDR1 is SNHLY and CDR2 FYNNEI. The CDR3 has 16 amino acids. The V gene lost 6 bases and the J gene lost 4 bases, with 21 bases spanning the gap. The CDR3 DNA is TGTGCCAGCAGAGTGTTTTTGTCGACAGAGGCCTATGGCTACACCTTC. Translation gives CASRVFLSTEAYGYTF.

The genes are TRBV5-3 and TRBJ2-3; D unresolved. TRBV5-3 counts as an open reading frame of uncertain function. The length of the CDR3 is 16 residues. With 4 bases removed from V and 1 base from J, the gap between germline ends came to 16 bases. The CDR3 here is CARSRSMKPRTDTQYF. The CDR3 nucleotides are TGTGCCAGAAGCCGATCGATGAAGCCCCGCACAGATACGCAGTATTTT.

The V gene is TRBV12-5, the J gene TRBJ2-7; maybe TRBD2 (6 bases). Germline V lookup: CDR1 LGHNT, CDR2 FRNRAP. The CDR3 runs 16 residues. Trimming removed 1 base from V and 3 bases from J, with 16 bases in between. CDR3 region: CASGLGRTIRVYEQYF. The CDR3 region has the DNA TGTGCTAGTGGTTTGGGTAGGACTATCAGAGTCTACGAGCAGTACTTC.

The J gene is TRBJ1-4, the V gene TRBV6-6, with D hard to call. Trimming cost V 0 bases and J 2 bases, with 10 bases left between them. The CDR3 loop spans 16 amino acids. CDR1 is MNHNY, CDR2 SVGAGI, per germline (reference sequence). CDR3 nucleotides: TGTGCCAGCAGTTACTCACTTGGAGGGACTAATGAAAAACTGTTTTTT. It codes for CASSYSLGGTNEKLFF.